These 7 T cell receptor beta chains came from one sample sequenced in a study of CD8+ T cells in alopecia areata. The authors sorted pooled cutaneous lymph node cells using CD4, CD8alpha, NKG2D, NKG2ACE and other markers. cDNA prepared by RNA extraction and subsequent reverse transcription served as the template for sequencing. Only in-frame clones appear in the TCRdb table, and some are missing; sequencing was by immunoSEQ multiplex PCR. The sample has under 350,000 clones, none seen only once; the top ten hold roughly 1.2%. The specimen was CD4+ T cells sorted from a lymph node. The receptors here all came from a C3H/HeJ mouse with alopecia areata. Mouse strain MHC haplotype: H2-k.

Turning to this clone: Gene and germline names: mouse. The CDR3 reads CASSLWGGSQDTQYF. The sequenced part of the CDR3 DNA is TGTGCCAGCAGTTTGTGGGGGGGGTCCCAAGAC. The chain uses TRBV19 and TRBJ2-5; 8 bases are shared with TRBD2. The read comes to an end 4 residues before the CDR3 does, leaving the germline J gene to fill in the end. Trimming cost V 4 bases and J 2 bases; bases outside gene matches: 6. Germline V CDR1 and CDR2: FNHDT, SITEND (reference sequence). CDR3 length: 15 residues.

Details on this clone: The gene names here belong to mouse. The CDR3 extends 4 residues past the end of the read, so its final part is completed from the germline J gene. The rearrangement uses TRBV17 and TRBJ2-4, with TRBD2 matching 10 bases. CDR3 size: 17 residues. Looked up from germline, CDR1 is MNHDT and CDR2 is YYDKIL. V shed 5 bases, J shed 1 base, and the junction held 9 bases outside the gene matches. Incomplete CDR3 DNA: TGTGCTAGCAGTCCCCTGGGGGGGCGATGGGGTCAAAAC. This encodes CASSPLGGRWGQN. From start to end, the CDR3 is CASSPLGGRWGQNTLYF.

In regard to this clone: Any gene name here is a mouse gene name. The missing CDR3 end, 4 residues past where the read stops, is filled in from the germline J gene. The chain uses TRBV13-1 and TRBJ1-1, with D perhaps matching TRBD1 (6 bases). With 3 bases removed from V and 1 base from J, the gap between germline ends came to 10 bases. The CDR3 is made up of 14 amino acids. Per germline, CDR1 NSHNY and CDR2 SYGAGN. Partial CDR3 DNA: TGTGCCAGCAGTGGCCCGACAGGGAACACA. It yields the protein CASSGPTGNT. The whole CDR3 sequence reads CASSGPTGNTEVFF.

This clone was observed a few times. One base away lies a much larger clone, so this may be a sequencing read error. All gene names here are mouse names. The sequenced fragment ends 4 residues before the CDR3 boundary, so the rest is inferred from the germline J gene. The V call is TRBV19, the J call TRBJ2-1; 9 bases map to TRBD2. Germline V CDR1 and CDR2: FNHDT, SITEND (reference sequence). V lost 4 bases to trimming and J lost 3 bases; unmatched junction nucleotides: 2. The CDR3 has 14 residues. The covered CDR3 bases are TGTGCCAGCAGTCTACTGGGGGGCTATGCT. Protein product: CASSLLGGYA. The CDR3, in full, reads CASSLLGGYAEQFF.

This clone was found a few times. The genes are named according to mouse. The read ends 4 residues early relative to the CDR3; the germline J gene fills the gap. The same CDR3 is also encoded by other DNA sequences in this sample. The chain carries TRBV17 and TRBJ2-2; weak D call: TRBD1 (5 bases). CDR1 is MNHDT, CDR2 YYDKIL, per germline. This CDR3 region has 16 residues. Trimming removed 0 bases from V and 0 bases from J, with 8 bases in between. CDR3 sequence reads: CASSREPGSNTGQLYF. The CDR3 bases that were read are TGTGCTAGCAGTAGAGAGCCAGGGTCAAACACCGGG. Complete variable domain (other parts from reference TRBV17 and TRBJ2-2): DTTVKQNPRYKLARVGKPVNLICSQTMNHDTMYWYQKKPNQAPKLLLFYYDKILNREADTFEKFQSSRPNNSFCSLYIGSAGLEYSAMYLCASSREPGSNTGQLYFGEGSKLTVL.

There are a few counts of this clone. Gene names follow the mouse nomenclature. The read terminates 4 residues ahead of where the CDR3 ends, so the germline J gene completes it. The chain recombines TRBV5 with TRBJ2-5; 12 bases are shared with TRBD2. This CDR3 spans 15 amino acids. Germline CDR1 is LGHNA and CDR2 is YNLKQL (reference sequence). The CDR3 region is CASSQGDWGEDTQYF. The DNA read from the CDR3 is TGTGCCAGCAGCCAAGGGGACTGGGGGGAAGAC.

As for this clone: Germline and genes: mouse. With the read ending 4 residues before the CDR3 end, the germline J gene is used to fill in that end. Other DNA sequences within the sample encode an identical CDR3. The V and J genes are TRBV13-2 and TRBJ1-1, with 10 bases lining up with TRBD1. This CDR3 is 14 amino acids long. Germline trimming cut 5 bases from V and 0 bases from J; bases unmatched to any gene: 1. Germline V gene lookup returns CDR1 NNHNN and CDR2 SYGAGS (reference sequence). CDR3: CASGDRGANTEVFF. The sequenced part of the CDR3 DNA is TGTGCCAGCGGGGACAGGGGGGCAAACACA.